What follows are 21 T cell receptor beta chains derived from one specimen sequenced in a study of radiotherapy plus CTLA-4 blockade in lung cancer. The assay was immunoSEQ multiplex PCR, and TCRdb's table has in-frame clones only and misses some. Seen here are 30,000 or so clones, approximately 78% observed once, and the top ten hold around 7%. The sequences come from peripheral blood, collected from a patient treated with radiotherapy plus ipilimumab. The receptors come from a human donor with non-small cell lung cancer who had stable disease on radiotherapy plus ipilimumab.

CDR3: CASSNVARGHAGTGELFF. CDR3 bases: TGTGCCAGCAGCAACGTAGCGCGGGGCCATGCGGGCACCGGGGAGCTGTTTTTT. The V and J genes are TRBV5-6 and TRBJ2-2; tentatively, D is TRBD2 (6 bases). Germline CDR1 reads SGHDT; CDR2 reads YYEEEE. Trimming removed 4 bases from V and 4 bases from J, with 23 bases in between. CDR3 length: 18 residues. The full variable domain, its missing parts supplied by reference TRBV5-6 and TRBJ2-2, is DAGVTQSPTHLIKTRGQQVTLRCSPKSGHDTVSWYQQALGQGPQFIFQYYEEEERQRGNFPDRFSGHQFPNYSSELNVNALLLGDSALYLCASSNVARGHAGTGELFFGEGSRLTVL.

In DNA, the CDR3 is TGTGCCAGCAGTTCTACCGGGGAGAACTCACCCCTCCACTTT. Protein: CASSSTGENSPLHF. The chain is built from TRBV28 and TRBJ1-6; no reliable D call. CDR3 size: 14 residues. With 4 bases removed from V and 10 bases from J, the gap between germline ends came to 14 bases. The germline gives CDR1 MDHEN, CDR2 SYDVKM.

The CDR3 loop reads CASSSGAGPYQETQYF. The CDR3, as DNA: TGTGCCAGCAGCTCCGGAGCGGGGCCTTACCAAGAGACCCAGTACTTC. The rearrangement uses TRBV9 and TRBJ2-5; 7 positions match TRBD2. Germline CDR1 and CDR2: SGDLS and YYNGEE. This CDR3 has 16 amino acids. With 4 bases clipped from V and 0 bases from J, the junction kept 9 bases outside the gene matches.

In its sample, this clone was seen once. The chain couples TRBV7-3 to TRBJ1-3; the match to TRBD1 covers 7 bases. Trimming took 5 bases from V and 2 from J; bases not matched to a gene: 6. Germline assignment: CDR1 SGHTA and CDR2 FQGTGA. The CDR3 sequence is 15 residues long. Here the CDR3 reads CASSPQGNAGNTIYF. The DNA of the CDR3 is TGTGCCAGCAGCCCACAGGGGAACGCTGGAAACACCATATATTTT.

This clone occurred once. The rearrangement uses TRBV5-1 and TRBJ2-6, with 11 nucleotides matching TRBD1. Trimming took 6 bases from V and 2 from J; bases not matched to a gene: 13. Germline V gene lookup returns CDR1 SGHRS and CDR2 YFSETQ. CDR3 length: 19 amino acids. In DNA form, the CDR3 reads TGCGCCAGCACCCCCGGGACAGGGGGGTTCGGGACTGGGGCCAACGTCCTGACTTTC. Its protein product is CASTPGTGGFGTGANVLTF.

The chain carries TRBV18 and TRBJ2-5; D gene unclear. Germline V gene lookup returns CDR1 KGHSH and CDR2 LQKENI. The CDR3 loop spans 14 amino acids. Between the trimmed V and J ends, which lost 6 bases and 2 bases, there was a span of 13 bases. The CDR3 region has the DNA TGTGCCAGCTCTCGCCCAAACCCTCAAGAGACCCAGTACTTC. Residues: CASSRPNPQETQYF.

This clone was observed a few times. The genes are TRBV6-1 and TRBJ1-5; D might be TRBD1 (5 bases). In germline, CDR1 is MNHNS, CDR2 SASEGT. The CDR3 is 15 residues long. V was shortened by 3 bases and J by 2 bases, with 11 bases between the two germline ends. CDR3: CASSEGGWGNQPQHF. CDR3 coding DNA: TGTGCCAGCAGTGAGGGGGGGTGGGGCAATCAGCCCCAGCATTTT.

The chain joins TRBV6-1 to TRBJ1-2; perhaps TRBD1 as D (5 bases). Trimming left V 4 bases short and J 5 bases short, with 23 bases between. CDR3 size: 17 residues. CDR1 is MNHNS, CDR2 SASEGT, per germline. CDR3: CASSASGTQKVYYGYTF. The CDR3 DNA follows: TGTGCCAGCAGTGCGTCCGGGACTCAAAAAGTTTATTATGGCTACACCTTC.

This clone appeared a single time. V is TRBV4-2 and J is TRBJ1-5, with 7 bases matching TRBD1. The length of the CDR3 is 16 residues. Germline values: CDR1 LGHNA, CDR2 YNFKEQ. Losses at the gene ends were 1 base for V and 0 bases for J; bases not matched to a gene: 3. CDR3 in DNA: TGTGCCAGCAGCCAAGCGGGACAGCATAGCAATCAGCCCCAGCATTTT. Translating it yields CASSQAGQHSNQPQHF.

The genes are TRBV27 and TRBJ2-5; 10 nucleotides align to TRBD2. Germline CDR1 and CDR2: MNHEY and SMNVEV (reference sequence). The junction had 3 bases not matched to a gene; V was cut back by 6 bases and J by 5 bases. The CDR3 is 13 amino acids. Here the CDR3 reads CASRGLATETQYF. For the CDR3, the DNA is TGTGCCAGCAGGGGACTAGCGACGGAGACCCAGTACTTC.

The chain combines TRBV4-1 with TRBJ1-1; the D gene is possibly TRBD1 (6 bases). This CDR3 is built from 19 residues. With 4 bases removed from V and 0 bases from J, the gap between germline ends came to 24 bases. CDR1 is MGHRA, CDR2 YSYEKL, per germline. The CDR3 nucleotides read TGCGCCAGCAGCCTGAAAAACCTCCAGGGGCGGAGGGTGAACACTGAAGCTTTCTTT. Translated, it gives CASSLKNLQGRRVNTEAFF.

CDR3 bases: TGTGCCAGCAGTTCCCCCGGGGGGTCACCCCTCCACTTT. Translating it yields CASSSPGGSPLHF. The chain has TRBV28 and TRBJ1-6; a possible D gene is TRBD1 (5 bases). This CDR3 comprises 13 residues. With 4 bases removed from V and 10 bases from J, the gap between germline ends came to 11 bases. The germline V gene has CDR1 MDHEN and CDR2 SYDVKM.

This chain connects TRBV18 to TRBJ1-1; 7 nucleotides agree with TRBD1. V lost 2 bases to trimming and J lost 11 bases; unmatched junction nucleotides: 8. Germline CDR1 is KGHSH and CDR2 is LQKENI. CDR3 size: 13 residues. Here the CDR3 reads CASSPGQDSTAFF. CDR3 nucleotides: TGTGCCAGCTCACCAGGACAGGACTCTACGGCTTTCTTT. Variable domain in full (rest from reference TRBV18 and TRBJ1-1): NAGVMQNPRHLVRRRGQEARLRCSPMKGHSHVYWYRQLPEEGLKFMVYLQKENIIDESGMPKERFSAEFPKEGPSILRIQQVVRGDSAAYFCASSPGQDSTAFFGQGTRLTVV.

This clone was detected only a few times. The chain joins TRBV18 to TRBJ1-1; possibly TRBD1 for D (6 bases). The CDR3 contains 15 residues. The ends were cut back, 3 bases at V and 1 base at J, with 12 bases in the middle. Germline values: CDR1 KGHSH, CDR2 LQKENI. CDR3 DNA sequence: TGTGCCAGCTCACCCCAACAGGGTACGAACACTGAAGCTTTCTTT. It encodes CASSPQQGTNTEAFF.

The V and J genes are TRBV11-2 and TRBJ1-2; no definite D call. Trimming took 0 bases from V and 4 from J, leaving 9 bases between them. The CDR3 runs 14 residues. Germline V gene data show CDR1 as SGHAT and CDR2 as FQNNGV. The CDR3 sequence is CASSLDNRVYGYTF. DNA for the CDR3: TGTGCCAGCAGCTTAGATAACCGGGTCTATGGCTACACCTTC.

V and J are TRBV13 and TRBJ2-2; TRBD1 agrees at 7 bases. This CDR3 is built from 16 residues. J lost 4 bases, V lost 6 bases, and 11 bases had no gene match. Germline CDR1 PRHDT, CDR2 FYEKMQ (reference sequence). The CDR3 loop is CASSEMRGRGTGELFF. The CDR3 DNA follows: TGTGCCAGCAGTGAAATGAGGGGGCGCGGCACCGGGGAGCTGTTTTTT.

The rearrangement links TRBV6-9 to TRBJ1-5; maybe TRBD1 (5 bases). This CDR3 comprises 14 residues. The V end was cut by 8 bases, the J end by 0 bases, with 11 bases between. Germline V gene lookup returns CDR1 MNHGY and CDR2 SVAAGI. As DNA, the CDR3 is TGTGCCAGCGGGCAGGGTCCTAGCAATCAGCCCCAGCATTTT. Protein: CASGQGPSNQPQHF.

This clone was counted a few times. This chain joins TRBV18 and TRBJ1-3, with D possibly being TRBD1 (6 bases). The CDR3 is made up of 15 amino acids. Germline CDR1 KGHSH, CDR2 LQKENI. V dropped 2 bases and J dropped 3 bases, with 11 bases sitting between them. CDR3 sequence: CASSPRGADGNTIYF. The CDR3 DNA sequence: TGTGCCAGCTCACCAAGGGGGGCCGATGGAAACACCATATATTTT.

V is TRBV11-2 and J is TRBJ2-7; D is unclear. CDR1 is SGHAT, CDR2 FQNNGV, per germline. The CDR3 covers 14 residues. With 5 bases removed from V and 2 bases from J, the gap between germline ends came to 13 bases. The CDR3 region has the DNA TGTGCCAGCAGCCCTTCGACCGGAGCCTACGAGCAGTACTTC. Its protein is CASSPSTGAYEQYF.

This chain uses TRBV19 with TRBJ1-1; 8 bases align to TRBD1. V shed 7 bases and J 4 bases; nucleotides not matched to a gene: 11. The germline V gene encodes CDR1 LNHDA and CDR2 SQIVND (reference sequence). This CDR3 has 15 amino acids. The chain's CDR3 is CASNADTGGITEAFF. The CDR3, as DNA: TGTGCCAGTAATGCCGATACAGGGGGGATCACTGAAGCTTTCTTT. The full variable domain, rest sourced from reference TRBV19 and TRBJ1-1, is DGGITQSPKYLFRKEGQNVTLSCEQNLNHDAMYWYRQDPGQGLRLIYYSQIVNDFQKGDIAEGYSVSREKKESFPLTVTSAQKNPTAFYLCASNADTGGITEAFFGQGTRLTVV.

The chain joins TRBV4-2 to TRBJ2-5; D is perhaps TRBD2 (6 bases). The germline V and J ends were trimmed by 0 bases and 3 bases, with 11 bases remaining between them. The CDR3 is 15 residues long. The germline gives CDR1 LGHNA, CDR2 YNFKEQ. The CDR3 region is CASSQELGGEETQYF. In DNA form, the CDR3 reads TGTGCCAGCAGCCAAGAATTAGGAGGGGAAGAGACCCAGTACTTC.